This T cell receptor beta chain stems from a study of CD8 T cells in ankylosing spondylitis. This CDR3 comprises 16 residues. TCRdb redid the calling of the 5' RACE reads with MiXCR, one entry per CDR3 protein. There are under 300,000 distinct CDR3 sequences in the sample; roughly a tenth occur only once, and about 2.8% lies in the top ten. This clonotype was picked up many times. The TCR sequence derives from a male donor with ankylosing spondylitis or in good health (not recorded which). The sequencing input was blood, either unsorted or a sorted T cell fraction (not recorded which). The genes are TRBV12-2 and TRBJ2-7; the D call of TRBD1 is as the table states it, not checked on the DNA. TRBV12-2 is marked as a pseudogene. The CDR3 DNA follows: TGTGCAAGTCGCTTACGAGAGTGGGGCTACTACTACGAGCAGTACTTC. Translating it yields CASRLREWGYYYEQYF.